This T cell receptor (beta chain) was identified during a study of blood T cell repertoires in COVID-19. At the level of the study: Acute and convalescent COVID-19 specimens originated in the United States, Italy and Spain. From T cells, B-cell-depleted T cells, or PBMCs came the material, which was cDNA or gDNA.

Points on this clone: In the same sample, other DNA sequences code for this CDR3.

Germline loops: CDR1 LGHDT, CDR2 YNNKEL (reference sequence). CDR3 length: 12 residues. The V end was cut by 1 base, the J end by 4 bases, with 5 bases between. TCRdb's table, derived via immunoSEQ multiplex PCR, lists solely in-frame clones and lacks some. The sample lists about 270,000 clones, 89% occurring once. What was sequenced was peripheral blood. The gene calls are TRBV3-1 (or the pseudogene TRBV3-2) and TRBJ2-7, with D unclear. The TCR comes from a man aged 45 to 65 with acute or convalescent COVID-19. This CDR3 is CASSQAGYEQYF. The CDR3 DNA follows: TGTGCCAGCAGCCAAGCCGGGTACGAGCAGTACTTC.